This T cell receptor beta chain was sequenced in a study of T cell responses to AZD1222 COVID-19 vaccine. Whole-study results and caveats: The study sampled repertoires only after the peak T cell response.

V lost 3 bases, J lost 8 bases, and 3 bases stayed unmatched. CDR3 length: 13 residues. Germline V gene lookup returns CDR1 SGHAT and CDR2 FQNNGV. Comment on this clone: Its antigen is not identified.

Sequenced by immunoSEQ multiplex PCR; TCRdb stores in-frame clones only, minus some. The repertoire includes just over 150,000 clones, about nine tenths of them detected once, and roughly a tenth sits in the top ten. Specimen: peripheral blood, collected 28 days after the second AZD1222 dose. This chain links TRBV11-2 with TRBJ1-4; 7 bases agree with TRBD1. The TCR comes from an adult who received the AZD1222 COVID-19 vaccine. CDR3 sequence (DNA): TGTGCCAGCAGCTTGGGACAGACAGAAAAACTGTTTTTT. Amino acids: CASSLGQTEKLFF.